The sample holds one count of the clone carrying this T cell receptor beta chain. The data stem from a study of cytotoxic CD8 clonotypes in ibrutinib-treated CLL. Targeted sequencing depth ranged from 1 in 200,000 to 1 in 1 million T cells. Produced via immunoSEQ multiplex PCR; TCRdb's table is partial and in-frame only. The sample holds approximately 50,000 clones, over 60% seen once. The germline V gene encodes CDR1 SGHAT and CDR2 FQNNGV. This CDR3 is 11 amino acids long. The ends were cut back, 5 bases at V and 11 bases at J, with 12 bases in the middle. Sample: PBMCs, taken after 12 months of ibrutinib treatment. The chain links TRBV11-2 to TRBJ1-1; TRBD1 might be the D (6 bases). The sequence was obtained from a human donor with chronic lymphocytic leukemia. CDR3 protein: CASSLNRDAFF. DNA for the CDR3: TGTGCCAGCAGCCTAAACAGGGACGCTTTCTTT.